The present TCR beta chain was sequenced within a study of T cells after yellow fever vaccination. This clonotype was detected ten times or more. TCRdb analysed the 5' RACE reads with MiXCR anew, one entry per CDR3 protein. The data contain 250,000 or so distinct CDR3 sequences, 3.6% of them seen just once; the ten biggest clones take up approximately 18%. Germline V gene data show CDR1 as SNHLY and CDR2 as FYNNEI. Trimming cost V 8 bases and J 1 base; bases outside gene matches: 3. The CDR3 length is 13 residues. The sequences come from PBMCs, collected 15 days after the yellow fever booster vaccination. This chain uses TRBV2 with TRBJ1-1; the match to TRBD1 covers 8 bases. This receptor was identified in a man between 18 and 35 years old who received the YFV17D yellow fever vaccine. CDR3 region: CASSGQANTEAFF. DNA of the CDR3: TGTGCCAGCTCGGGACAGGCGAACACTGAAGCTTTCTTT. Filled out from reference TRBV2 and TRBJ1-1, the complete variable domain reads EPEVTQTPSHQVTQMGQEVILRCVPISNHLYFYWYRQILGQKVEFLVSFYNNEISEKSEIFDDQFSVERPDGSNFTLKIRSTKLEDSAMYFCASSGQANTEAFFGQGTRLTVV.